The rows below give T cell receptor beta chains drawn from one sample of a study of response to subunit inactivated influenza vaccine. TCRdb recomputed calls from the RT-PCR reads with MiXCR, one row per CDR3 protein. The sample yields 550,000 to 800,000 distinct CDR3 sequences, approximately 15% seen once. Here the sequenced sample was PBMCs from blood, taken roughly 12 days after vaccination. The receptors stem from a man aged 45-65 years who received an inactivated influenza vaccine. Both conserved end residues are part of each CDR3. A D gene is named only where the DNA matches it firmly. Clone sizes are given selectively: once, few, many, or a class where the clone is expanded.

.	TRBD2	TRBV4-3	TRBJ2-5	TGCGCCAGCAGCCAAGATTCGGGGGGAACAGAGACCCAGTACTTC	CASSQDSGGTETQYF
.	.	TRBV7-7	TRBJ2-2	TGTGCCAGCAGCTTAGCAGGGCTCGGCACCGGGGAGCTGTTTTTT	CASSLAGLGTGELFF
.	TRBD1	TRBV5-6	TRBJ2-6	TGTGCCAGCAGCTCCCGGGACAGGGGGCGCGCTGGGGCCAACGTCCTGACTTTC	CASSSRDRGRAGANVLTF
few	TRBD1	TRBV14	TRBJ2-3	TGTGCCAGCAGCGACAGACAGGGGGTCTCGTATGGCACAGATACGCAGTATTTT	CASSDRQGVSYGTDTQYF
.	.	TRBV10-2	TRBJ2-7	TGCGCCAGCAGTGATCCCGCGAGTGAGCAGTACTTC	CASSDPASEQYF
.	.	TRBV7-8	TRBJ1-4	TGTGCCAGCAGTCGGTTGAATACAGGGCGAGAAAAACTGTTTTTT	CASSRLNTGREKLFF
few	.	TRBV18	TRBJ1-5	TGTGCCAGCTCACCAAGCACAGGCAATCAGCCCCAGCATTTT	CASSPSTGNQPQHF
.	TRBD2	TRBV28	TRBJ2-6	TGTGCCAGCAGTTTACCAGCGGGAGGTGGGGCCAACGTCCTGACTTTC	CASSLPAGGGANVLTF
.	.	TRBV3-1	TRBJ2-7	TGTGCCAGCAGCCAAGCCCTACAGGACGAGCAGTACTTC	CASSQALQDEQYF
.	TRBD2	TRBV7-9	TRBJ2-7	TGTGCCAGCAGCGCGACTAGCGGGAGGCTACCCTACGAGCAGTACTTC	CASSATSGRLPYEQYF
.	.	TRBV28	TRBJ2-2	TGTGCCAGCAATAAGGGATACACCGGGGAGCTGTTTTTT	CASNKGYTGELFF
.	.	TRBV7-9	TRBJ2-7	TGTGCCAGCAGCTTAGCGCTTGGCGGAATCTACGAGCAGTACTTC	CASSLALGGIYEQYF
.	TRBD1	TRBV5-1	TRBJ2-3	TGCGCCAGCAGTCCCGGGACAGGGGGCGGCACAGATACGCAGTATTTT	CASSPGTGGGTDTQYF
.	.	TRBV28	TRBJ1-1	TGTGCCAGCAGTTTAAGGGGGACCACTGAAGCTTTCTTT	CASSLRGTTEAFF
few	.	TRBV28	TRBJ1-3	TGTGCCACCACATCCGATACTGGAAACACCATATATTTT	CATTSDTGNTIYF
.	.	TRBV20-1	TRBJ2-1	TGCAGTGCTAGAGATCAGAGAAAGGTGGGACAATTCCCCGGGCAGTTCTTC	CSARDQRKVGQFPGQFF
few	.	TRBV11-2	TRBJ2-7	TGTGCCAGCAGCGATGGACGGCGATACGAGCAGTACTTC	CASSDGRRYEQYF
few	TRBD1	TRBV28	TRBJ1-4	TGTGCCAGCAGCCCCAGGGGGGCGCGTGTTGAAAAACTGTTTTTT	CASSPRGARVEKLFF
.	TRBD2	TRBV6-5	TRBJ2-7	TGTGCCAGCAGTTTATTTGCCGGGACTAGCGTCGAGCAGTACTTC	CASSLFAGTSVEQYF
few	.	TRBV4-2	TRBJ2-4	TGTGCCAGCAGCCAAGATCTATCCGGGGTTCGTAACATTCAGTACTTC	CASSQDLSGVRNIQYF
.	TRBD2	TRBV3-1	TRBJ2-7	TGTGCCAGCAGCCAAGTTGCGGGAGCGGGAGGGCCACTCAACGAGCAGTACTTC	CASSQVAGAGGPLNEQYF
.	TRBD2	TRBV7-6	TRBJ2-7	TGTGCCAGCAGCGCGACTAGCCGCCGCGAGCAGTACTTC	CASSATSRREQYF
few	.	TRBV12-3/TRBV12-4	TRBJ1-3	TGTGCCAGCAGGCCAGGGGTCTCTGGAAACACCATATATTTT	CASRPGVSGNTIYF
.	TRBD2	TRBV20-1	TRBJ2-3	TGCAGTGCTAGACCGACTAGCGGGGGATCCCCGGATACGCAGTATTTT	CSARPTSGGSPDTQYF
.	.	TRBV29-1	TRBJ1-2	TGCAGCGTTGAAGGTGCGGGGGTCTATGGCTACACCTTC	CSVEGAGVYGYTF
.	TRBD1	TRBV9	TRBJ2-7	TGTGCCAGCAGCGTAGGGGGACAGGGCTACGAGCAGTACTTC	CASSVGGQGYEQYF
.	.	TRBV20-1	TRBJ1-5	TGCAGTGCTAACAGGGCGGATCAGCCCCAGCATTTT	CSANRADQPQHF
few	TRBD2	TRBV20-1	TRBJ2-1	TGCAGTGCTAGGGCCCCACTAGCGGGGGGGCGAAATGAGCAGTTCTTC	CSARAPLAGGRNEQFF
.	.	TRBV5-6	TRBJ2-3	TGTGCCAGCAGCTTGGAACGCCGGTTCACAGATACGCAGTATTTT	CASSLERRFTDTQYF
few	.	TRBV7-9	TRBJ1-2	TGTGCCAGCAGCTTAGCGCGGTGGCAAGATAACTATGGCTACACCTTC	CASSLARWQDNYGYTF
.	.	TRBV10-3	TRBJ2-7	TGTGCCATCAGCCCCTTGGGCGGGCGCTCCTACGAGCAGTACTTC	CAISPLGGRSYEQYF
.	.	TRBV7-2	TRBJ2-3	TGTGCCAGCAGTGTACAGGGATTCGGCACAGATACGCAGTATTTT	CASSVQGFGTDTQYF
.	.	TRBV10-3	TRBJ2-2	TGTGCCATCAGTACTCTGGGGGCGGGGAACACCGGGGAGCTGTTTTTT	CAISTLGAGNTGELFF
.	.	TRBV7-9	TRBJ1-1	TGTGCCAGCAGCCCCTCGGTGGGGACGAACCCGAACACTGAAGCTTTCTTT	CASSPSVGTNPNTEAFF
.	TRBD2	TRBV28	TRBJ2-1	TGTGCCAGTTACGGGTCGGGAGGCGAAAATGAGCAGTTCTTC	CASYGSGGENEQFF
.	TRBD1	TRBV5-1	TRBJ1-1	TGCGCCAGCACCCCGGGACAGATGAACACTGAAGCTTTCTTT	CASTPGQMNTEAFF
many	.	TRBV5-1	TRBJ1-5	TGCGCCAGCAGCTTGACTGGGGTCGGCAATCAGCCCCAGCATTTT	CASSLTGVGNQPQHF
few	.	TRBV10-3	TRBJ1-2	TGTGCCACCGAGGGACGGAACTATGGCTACACCTTC	CATEGRNYGYTF
.	.	TRBV20-1	TRBJ2-7	TGCAGTGCTAGAGTAAGGGCGGGACGGTGGAGTGAGCAGTACTTC	CSARVRAGRWSEQYF